Each of the 17 T cell receptor beta chains below was sequenced from the same sample in a study of shared clonotypes between healthy human individuals (dated by TCRdb to 2020 to 2022). Libraries came from the immunoSEQ multiplex PCR assay. Not all clones reach the TCRdb copy of this immuneACCESS table, which keeps in-frame sequences only. Checked studies attribute under half of the gap to unresolved V genes and leave the rest unexplained. A total of 2.5 million or so clones appear in this sample, approximately 92% of them only once. The ten largest clones capture roughly 0.13% of the sample. Sequencing was carried out using naive CD4+ T cells sorted from blood. The sample's cell subset or site label, in plain terms: CD45RA+ positively selected. These receptors were taken from a man between 18 and 35 years old in good health.

The chain links TRBV5-1 to TRBJ2-2; no definite D call. The V gene lost 2 bases and the J gene lost 7 bases, with 18 bases spanning the gap. This CDR3 spans 16 amino acids. Per the germline V gene, CDR1 is SGHRS and CDR2 is YFSETQ. Here the CDR3 DNA reads TGCGCCAGCAGCTTTGGTTCGGGTACGTTGGTCGGGGAGCTGTTTTTT. Translation gives CASSFGSGTLVGELFF.

The V call is TRBV18, the J call TRBJ2-2; D is undetermined. The CDR3 sequence is 16 residues long. The V gene lost 1 base and the J gene lost 2 bases, with 11 bases spanning the gap. Germline loops: CDR1 KGHSH, CDR2 LQKENI. Here the CDR3 reads CASSPLAQPNTGELFF. DNA for the CDR3: TGTGCCAGCTCACCACTAGCACAGCCAAACACCGGGGAGCTGTTTTTT.

The gene calls are TRBV14 and TRBJ2-7; 10 bases are shared with TRBD2. Germline V gene data show CDR1 as SGHDN and CDR2 as FVKESK. The CDR3 is made up of 17 amino acids. After removal of 6 bases from V and 0 bases from J, the junction contained 11 bases not matched to a gene. The CDR3 coding sequence is TGTGCCAGCAGTTCAGGACTAGCGGTCCTTTTCTCCTACGAGCAGTACTTC. Residues: CASSSGLAVLFSYEQYF.

On this clone itself: Other DNA sequences from this sample encode an identical CDR3 as well. The V and J genes are TRBV6-5 and TRBJ1-6; weak D call: TRBD1 (6 bases). Germline V lookup: CDR1 MNHEY, CDR2 SVGAGI. Trimming stripped 4 bases from V and 8 bases from J, with 9 bases between. CDR3 length: 13 amino acids. CDR3 in DNA: TGTGCCAGCAGTTCAAACAGGGATTCACCCCTCCACTTT. This codes for CASSSNRDSPLHF.

In regard to this clone: Sequence at one end of the junction differs from germline and may be a read error. This sequence joins TRBV5-6 and TRBJ2-7, with 10 bases fitting TRBD2. The length of the CDR3 is 15 residues. The germline gives CDR1 SGHDT, CDR2 YYEEEE. CDR3: CASSLDSGRAGEQHF. The CDR3 coding sequence is TGTGCCAGCAGCTTGGACAGCGGGAGGGCCGGCGAGCAGCACTTC.

This clone has a single count. The rearrangement links TRBV5-1 to TRBJ2-1; weak D call: TRBD2 (6 bases). V shed 0 bases and J shed 10 bases, with 11 bases lying between them. The CDR3 loop spans 13 amino acids. Germline loops: CDR1 SGHRS, CDR2 YFSETQ. CDR3 protein: CASSLERGREQFF. The CDR3 DNA sequence: TGCGCCAGCAGCTTGGAACGGGGGAGGGAGCAGTTCTTC.

The chain couples TRBV30 to TRBJ1-2; D remains ambiguous. Germline CDR1 and CDR2: GTSNPN and SVGIG (reference sequence). V was clipped by 0 bases and J by 12 bases, with 11 bases between them. This CDR3 region has 11 residues. The CDR3 DNA reads TGTGCCTGGAGTGTACGGAACGAGAACACCTTC. Its protein product is CAWSVRNENTF.

The J gene is TRBJ1-1, the V gene TRBV10-3, with 9 positions matching TRBD1. Trimming at V came to 7 bases and at J to 4 bases, leaving 4 bases not matched to a gene. Germline V gene data show CDR1 as ENHRY and CDR2 as SYGVKD. This CDR3 contains 13 residues. The DNA of the CDR3 is TGTGCCATCACCCGGGACAGGGTCACTGAAGCTTTCTTT. Translated, it gives CAITRDRVTEAFF.

As to this clone: This same CDR3 is encoded by further DNA sequences in the sample. J is TRBJ1-1 and V is TRBV19, with D unclear. V shed 1 base and J shed 1 base, with 4 bases lying between them. CDR3 length equals 13 residues. Per the germline V gene, CDR1 is LNHDA and CDR2 is SQIVND (reference sequence). CDR3 sequence reads: CASSIGENTEAFF. Written as DNA, the CDR3 is TGTGCCAGTAGTATAGGGGAGAACACTGAAGCTTTCTTT. The full variable domain, in which reference TRBV19 and TRBJ1-1 provide the parts outside the CDR3, is DGGITQSPKYLFRKEGQNVTLSCEQNLNHDAMYWYRQDPGQGLRLIYYSQIVNDFQKGDIAEGYSVSREKKESFPLTVTSAQKNPTAFYLCASSIGENTEAFFGQGTRLTVV.

V is TRBV20-1 and J is TRBJ2-1; unclear D gene. The CDR3 is 11 residues long. V was clipped by 6 bases and J by 4 bases, with 7 bases between them. Germline values: CDR1 DFQATT, CDR2 SNEGSKA (reference sequence). CDR3 bases: TGCAGTGCCGACTCATACAATGAGCAGTTCTTC. Translation: CSADSYNEQFF.

The chain carries TRBV5-6 and TRBJ1-2; 7 bases align to TRBD1. This CDR3 contains 13 residues. The V gene end was trimmed by 4 bases and the J gene end by 4 bases; junction bases not matched to a gene: 4. CDR1 and CDR2 (germline): SGHDT, YYEEEE. CDR3 in DNA: TGTGCCAGCAGCCAAGGGACAGTCTATGGCTACACCTTC. As protein: CASSQGTVYGYTF.

The chain couples TRBV11-3 to TRBJ2-1, with D possibly TRBD2 on 5 matching bases. Looked up from germline, CDR1 is SGHNT and CDR2 is YENEEA. This CDR3 comprises 16 residues. V shed 1 base and J shed 0 bases, with 10 bases lying between them. The CDR3 sequence: CASSLVGRGSYNEQFF. The CDR3 DNA reads as TGTGCCAGCAGCTTAGTGGGCCGGGGCTCCTACAATGAGCAGTTCTTC.

This clone occurred once. V and J are TRBV29-1 and TRBJ1-2; D remains ambiguous. The CDR3 sequence is 12 residues long. Germline-derived CDR1 and CDR2 are SQVTM and ANQGSEA. V lost 6 bases and J lost 0, with 8 bases in between. CDR3 in amino acids: CSVPGTNYGYTF. The CDR3 DNA sequence: TGCAGCGTCCCGGGCACTAACTATGGCTACACCTTC.

This sequence joins TRBV28 and TRBJ2-7; a possible D gene is TRBD1 (5 bases). Trimming left V 2 bases short and J 0 bases short, with 11 bases between. CDR3 length: 15 residues. Germline V CDR1 and CDR2: MDHEN, SYDVKM. CDR3 sequence reads: CASSLLGASSYEQYF. CDR3 nucleotide sequence: TGTGCCAGCAGTTTACTTGGGGCTTCCTCCTACGAGCAGTACTTC.

V usage is TRBV14 and J usage is TRBJ2-2; TRBD2 might be the D (5 bases). The V and J ends lost 1 base and 8 bases respectively, with 14 bases between them. The CDR3 loop spans 15 amino acids. Germline CDR1 is SGHDN and CDR2 is FVKESK. The CDR3 coding sequence is TGTGCCAGCAGCCAAGGCGGCGGGCCACCTGGGGAGCTGTTTTTT. Translating it yields CASSQGGGPPGELFF.

The rearrangement uses TRBV27 and TRBJ2-3, with D tentatively TRBD2 (7 bases). Germline V gene sequence: CDR1 MNHEY, CDR2 SMNVEV (reference sequence). The CDR3 has 15 residues. V was clipped by 11 bases and J by 4 bases, with 22 bases between them. CDR3 DNA sequence: TGTGCCTGCAAGTCGGCGGGGGCAGAGGCAGATACGCAGTATTTT. This translates into CACKSAGAEADTQYF.

In regard to this clone: This CDR3 is also generated by other DNA sequences in the sample. The J gene is TRBJ1-1, the V gene TRBV19; TRBD1 is a possible D gene (5 bases). Trimming shortened V by 1 base and J by 1 base, and 7 bases separated the two germline ends. CDR1 LNHDA and CDR2 SQIVND come from the germline V gene (reference sequence). This CDR3 region has 14 residues. CDR3 DNA sequence: TGTGCCAGTAGTATAGGACAGCAGAACACTGAAGCTTTCTTT. Translation: CASSIGQQNTEAFF.